The 12 T cell receptor beta chains below come from one sample, sequenced in a study of T cells and Merkel cell carcinoma outcomes. Only in-frame clones appear in the TCRdb table, and some are missing; sequencing was by immunoSEQ multiplex PCR. The repertoire holds roughly 4,800 clones, with 80% to 90% as singletons. Material: tumor tissue from Merkel cell carcinoma. These receptors were taken from a human donor with Merkel cell carcinoma.

V usage is TRBV5-8 and J usage is TRBJ2-1, with 9 bases matching TRBD2. Germline trimming cut 0 bases from V and 8 bases from J; bases unmatched to any gene: 12. The CDR3 is 17 residues long. CDR1 is SGHTS, CDR2 YDEGEE, per germline. CDR3 in amino acids: CASSLAVRTSAGDEQFF. Written as DNA, the CDR3 is TGTGCCAGCAGCTTGGCCGTAAGGACTAGCGCTGGTGATGAGCAGTTCTTC.

The rearrangement uses TRBV27 and TRBJ2-1, with 7 positions matching TRBD2. V shed 6 bases and J 0 bases; nucleotides not matched to a gene: 8. This CDR3 contains 16 residues. CDR1 is MNHEY and CDR2 is SMNVEV in the germline V gene (reference sequence). The CDR3: CASSKGASGSYNEQFF. CDR3 nucleotide sequence: TGTGCCAGCAGCAAAGGGGCTAGCGGCTCCTACAATGAGCAGTTCTTC.

The chain carries TRBV4-3 and TRBJ2-2, with 7 bases matching TRBD1. Germline V lookup: CDR1 LGHNA, CDR2 YSLEER. The CDR3 consists of 16 residues. The V and J ends lost 3 bases and 1 base, in that order; junction bases with no gene match: 5. The CDR3 loop reads CASSQPRTGNTGELFF. The CDR3 bases are TGCGCCAGCAGCCAGCCCAGGACAGGGAACACCGGGGAGCTGTTTTTT.

This clone was seen only a few times. The genes are TRBV2 and TRBJ2-2, with D unresolved. Germline V gives CDR1 SNHLY, CDR2 FYNNEI. This CDR3 is built from 14 residues. Trimming removed 7 bases from V and 6 bases from J, with 15 bases in between. CDR3: CASMLRIDPGELFF. The CDR3 DNA sequence: TGTGCCAGCATGCTGCGTATCGACCCCGGGGAGCTGTTTTTT.

The V gene is TRBV7-9, the J gene TRBJ2-7, with D possibly TRBD2 on 7 matching bases. The CDR3 runs 16 residues. Trimming shortened V by 2 bases and J by 3 bases, and 17 bases separated the two germline ends. Germline CDR1 SEHNR, CDR2 FQNEAQ (reference sequence). The CDR3 spells CASSLWRLGGGYEQYF. For the CDR3, the DNA is TGTGCCAGCAGCTTATGGCGCCTGGGAGGGGGCTACGAGCAGTACTTC.

The J gene is TRBJ1-4, the V gene TRBV23-1, with 7 bases fitting TRBD1. TRBV23-1 is annotated as an ORF whose role is uncertain. CDR3 length: 16 amino acids. The ends lost 6 bases at V and 8 bases at J; junction bases unmatched: 15. The CDR3 is CASSHLSGTEEEKLFF. CDR3 coding DNA: TGCGCCAGCAGCCATCTTTCCGGGACAGAGGAGGAAAAACTGTTTTTT.

This chain uses TRBV27 with TRBJ2-7; D is undetermined. The CDR3 runs to 13 residues. Germline CDR1 MNHEY, CDR2 SMNVEV (reference sequence). V gave up 5 bases and J gave up 1 base, with 9 bases separating them. The CDR3 sequence: CASSPRGSYEQYF. The DNA of the CDR3 is TGTGCCAGCAGTCCCCGCGGATCCTACGAGCAGTACTTC.

This clone has just a few counts. CDR3 region: CAGGTGNTDTQYF. CDR3 in DNA: TGTGCCGGGGGGACAGGTAACACAGATACGCAGTATTTT. The J gene is TRBJ2-3, the V gene TRBV30; 8 bases are shared with TRBD1. CDR1 is GTSNPN and CDR2 is SVGIG in the germline V gene (reference sequence). Trimming cost V 8 bases and J 2 bases; bases outside gene matches: 6. The CDR3 has 13 amino acids.

The chain carries TRBV5-6 and TRBJ1-2; D not certain. Germline V gives CDR1 SGHDT, CDR2 YYEEEE. CDR3 length: 14 residues. V was pared by 0 bases and J by 0 bases, with 6 bases between. CDR3 in DNA: TGTGCCAGCAGCTTGGGACGGTCTAACTATGGCTACACCTTC. Translated: CASSLGRSNYGYTF.

This sequence joins TRBV5-6 and TRBJ2-3; a possible D gene is TRBD2 (6 bases). CDR1 and CDR2 (germline): SGHDT, YYEEEE. V gave up 5 bases and J gave up 0 bases, with 13 bases separating them. The CDR3 is 15 residues long. Written as DNA, the CDR3 is TGTGCCAGCAGGGACTTCCGGGGGAGCACAGATACGCAGTATTTT. Translating gives CASRDFRGSTDTQYF.

The chain recombines TRBV4-1 with TRBJ1-3; D remains unclear. This CDR3 contains 15 residues. Deletions cut 2 bases from V and 0 bases from J, with 8 bases between. Germline V gene lookup returns CDR1 MGHRA and CDR2 YSYEKL. The CDR3 region is CASSQYAGSGNTIYF. CDR3 in DNA: TGCGCCAGCAGCCAATATGCTGGCTCTGGAAACACCATATATTTT.

This clone was seen a few times. The CDR3 sequence: CASSQTTRGQDEQFF. CDR3 DNA sequence: TGTGCCAGCTCACAAACCACCCGGGGGCAGGATGAGCAGTTCTTC. The V and J genes are TRBV18 and TRBJ2-1; tentatively, D is TRBD1 or TRBD2 (6 bases each). The V end lost 4 bases, the J end lost 8 bases, and 18 bases lay between the germline ends. Germline V gene lookup returns CDR1 KGHSH and CDR2 LQKENI. This CDR3 contains 15 residues.